The 8 T cell receptor beta chains below were found in one sample sequenced in a study of control samples from healthy donors and cancer patients. The table came from immunoSEQ multiplex PCR; TCRdb's copy has only in-frame clones and leaves some out. The top ten clones hold about a quarter of a sample with about 48,000 clones, 93% of them seen once. Sequencing used PBMCs. These receptors were obtained from a woman between 45 and 60 years old with head and neck cancer.

The chain joins TRBV18 to TRBJ2-3; no firm D call. This CDR3 comprises 14 residues. CDR1 is KGHSH and CDR2 is LQKENI in the germline V gene. The V end was cut by 3 bases, the J end by 2 bases, with 9 bases between. DNA for the CDR3: TGTGCCAGCTCACCCCCCCAGGCCACAGATACGCAGTATTTT. Protein sequence: CASSPPQATDTQYF.

The chain is built from TRBV6-4 and TRBJ2-5, with D possibly being TRBD2 (6 bases). V was cut by 3 bases and J by 5 bases, with 16 bases left in between. The germline V gene encodes CDR1 MRHNA and CDR2 SNTAGT. The CDR3 runs to 15 residues. For the CDR3, the DNA is TGTGCCAGCAGTGAAAGGGGACTCCCTGAGGAGACCCAGTACTTC. This codes for CASSERGLPEETQYF.

V gene TRBV19 combines with J gene TRBJ2-3; D is ambiguous. Germline lookup yields CDR1 LNHDA and CDR2 SQIVND (reference sequence). CDR3 length: 14 amino acids. The V and J ends lost 7 bases and 1 base respectively, with 12 bases between them. DNA of the CDR3: TGTGCCAGTAATGGCCTGTCTCGCACAGATACGCAGTATTTT. Translation gives CASNGLSRTDTQYF.

The rearrangement joins TRBV5-1 to TRBJ2-2, with D hard to call. Trimming removed 2 bases at V and 0 bases at J, with 11 bases between. CDR3 length equals 16 residues. The germline V gene encodes CDR1 SGHRS and CDR2 YFSETQ. The CDR3 region has the DNA TGCGCCAGCAGCTTAAAGGGCCATCCGAACACCGGGGAGCTGTTTTTT. Translation: CASSLKGHPNTGELFF.

The gene calls are TRBV5-1 and TRBJ2-2; 8 bases are shared with TRBD1. The CDR3 extends over 15 amino acids. CDR1 is SGHRS and CDR2 is YFSETQ in the germline V gene. V shed 4 bases, J shed 0 bases, and the junction held 2 bases outside the gene matches. This CDR3 is CASSPDRANTGELFF. CDR3 sequence (DNA): TGCGCCAGCAGCCCGGACAGGGCGAACACCGGGGAGCTGTTTTTT.

The CDR3 is CATSRAPKVTQYF. The CDR3 DNA follows: TGTGCCACCAGCAGGGCCCCAAAGGTAACGCAGTATTTT. The chain links TRBV15 to TRBJ2-3; D is uncertain. The CDR3 runs 13 residues. In germline, CDR1 is LNHNV, CDR2 YYDKDF (reference sequence). Trimming took 3 bases from V and 9 from J, leaving 13 bases between them.

The chain employs TRBV3-1 (or the pseudogene TRBV3-2) and TRBJ2-1; 7 nucleotides match TRBD2. The CDR3 contains 16 residues. Germline V lookup: CDR1 LGHDT, CDR2 YNNKEL (reference sequence). J lost 3 bases, V lost 4 bases, and 9 bases had no gene match. CDR3 bases: TGTGCCAGCAGCCTGGGTCTAGCGGATCTCTACAATGAGCAGTTCTTC. Translating gives CASSLGLADLYNEQFF.

This chain uses TRBV5-6 with TRBJ2-1, with D uncertain. V shed 0 bases and J shed 6 bases, with 10 bases lying between them. The germline gives CDR1 SGHDT, CDR2 YYEEEE. This CDR3 spans 14 amino acids. CDR3 loop: CASSLDPELNEQFF. The CDR3 DNA reads as TGTGCCAGCAGCTTGGATCCAGAACTCAATGAGCAGTTCTTC.